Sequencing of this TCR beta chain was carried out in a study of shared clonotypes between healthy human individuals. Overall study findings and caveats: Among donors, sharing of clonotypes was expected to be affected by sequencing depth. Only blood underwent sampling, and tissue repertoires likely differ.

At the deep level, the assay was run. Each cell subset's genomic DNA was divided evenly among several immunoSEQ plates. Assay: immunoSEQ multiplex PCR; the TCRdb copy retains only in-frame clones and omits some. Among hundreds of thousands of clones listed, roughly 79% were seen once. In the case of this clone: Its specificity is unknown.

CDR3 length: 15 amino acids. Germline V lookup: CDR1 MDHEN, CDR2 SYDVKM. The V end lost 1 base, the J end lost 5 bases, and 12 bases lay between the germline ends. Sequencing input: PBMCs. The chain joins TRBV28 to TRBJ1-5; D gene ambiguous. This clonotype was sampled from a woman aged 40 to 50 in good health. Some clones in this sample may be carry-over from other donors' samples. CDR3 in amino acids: CASSLSMGAHQPQHF. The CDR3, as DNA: TGTGCCAGCAGTTTATCAATGGGTGCCCATCAGCCCCAGCATTTT.